The source of this T cell receptor beta chain is a study of T cell repertoires in cytomegalovirus infection. On the study more broadly: Carrying CMV and the relevant HLA type showed in public TCR beta signatures.

Comment on this clonotype: What it recognizes is unknown.

Study-level results: Dominant in the ex vivo response were TCR beta clonotypes restricted by HLA-C and specific for CMV. CMV carriers having the relevant HLA were flagged by cumulative public TCR beta family frequency.

Germline assignment: CDR1 MNHNS and CDR2 SASEGT. The CDR3 runs 13 residues. J was trimmed by 7 bases and V by 1 base; bases with no gene match: 3. TCRdb reprocessed the reads with MiXCR, giving one entry per CDR3 protein. The repertoire consists of about 830,000 distinct CDR3 sequences, with approximately 30% occurring once and the leading ten covering around 12%. The TCR sequence derives from a human donor in good health (CMV status not recorded). Some clones in this sample may be carry-over from other donors' samples. The sequences come from cultured CD8+ T cells from PBMCs, collected from culture after CMV antigen stimulation. The V and J genes are TRBV6-1 and TRBJ2-5, with 7 bases identical to TRBD1. CDR3 residues: CASSEGTGRTQYF. In DNA form, the CDR3 reads TGTGCCAGCAGTGAAGGGACAGGTCGGACCCAGTACTTC.